The 9 T cell receptor beta chains below come from one sample, sequenced in a study of T cell responses to AZD1222 COVID-19 vaccine. This table comes from immunoSEQ multiplex PCR, and its TCRdb copy is limited to in-frame clones, with some not included. The repertoire holds about 180,000 clones, with just over 90% as singletons. The source material was peripheral blood, sampled on day 0 of AZD1222 vaccination. The receptor source for this set is an adult in good health.

This chain uses TRBV20-1 with TRBJ2-5; the D gene is possibly TRBD2 (5 bases). The ends were cut back, 6 bases at V and 4 bases at J, with 6 bases in the middle. The CDR3 runs to 10 residues. Per the germline V gene, CDR1 is DFQATT and CDR2 is SNEGSKA (reference sequence). CDR3 DNA: TGCAGTGCGGGGAGAGAGACCCAGTACTTC. This sequence encodes CSAGRETQYF.

The chain combines TRBV5-1 with TRBJ1-3, with a possible D match to TRBD1 (5 bases). Germline V gene sequence: CDR1 SGHRS, CDR2 YFSETQ. The V and J ends lost 0 bases and 7 bases respectively, with 17 bases between them. This CDR3 has 16 amino acids. The CDR3 region has the DNA TGCGCCAGCAGCTTGGATCCCCTCAGTAGGGGTAACACCATATATTTT. Protein: CASSLDPLSRGNTIYF.

This clone was seen just once. V and J are TRBV3-1 (or the pseudogene TRBV3-2) and TRBJ2-7; D is ambiguous. V lost 1 base to trimming and J lost 2 bases, with 15 bases between them. Germline loops: CDR1 LGHDT, CDR2 YNNKEL (reference sequence). CDR3 length equals 16 residues. The CDR3 sequence is CASSQGALTLPYEQYF. The CDR3, as DNA: TGTGCCAGCAGCCAAGGGGCCTTAACCCTTCCCTACGAGCAGTACTTC.

This chain links TRBV19 with TRBJ1-6; D unresolved. This CDR3 has 12 amino acids. Trimming left V 5 bases short and J 10 bases short, with 9 bases between. The germline V gene encodes CDR1 LNHDA and CDR2 SQIVND (reference sequence). CDR3 loop: CASSQSNSPLHF. The CDR3 bases are TGTGCCAGTAGTCAGAGCAACTCACCCCTCCACTTT. Complete variable domain (other parts from reference TRBV19 and TRBJ1-6): DGGITQSPKYLFRKEGQNVTLSCEQNLNHDAMYWYRQDPGQGLRLIYYSQIVNDFQKGDIAEGYSVSREKKESFPLTVTSAQKNPTAFYLCASSQSNSPLHFGNGTRLTVT.

The chain joins TRBV6-2 or TRBV6-3 to TRBJ1-6, with D perhaps TRBD1 (6 bases). CDR1 and CDR2 (germline): MNHEY, SVGEGT. The CDR3 covers 14 residues. V lost 5 bases and J lost 8, with 13 bases in between. This chain's CDR3 is CASSPDRIHSPLHF. In DNA form, the CDR3 reads TGTGCCAGCAGTCCCGACAGGATACATTCACCCCTCCACTTT.

This sequence joins TRBV29-1 and TRBJ1-6; D gene uncertain. Germline CDR1 SQVTM, CDR2 ANQGSEA. Trimming shortened V by 5 bases and J by 7 bases, and 12 bases separated the two germline ends. The CDR3 spans 13 residues. CDR3 residues: CSVIESWNSPLHF. CDR3 bases: TGCAGCGTTATCGAATCGTGGAATTCACCCCTCCACTTT. Complete variable domain (other parts from reference TRBV29-1 and TRBJ1-6): SAVISQKPSRDICQRGTSLTIQCQVDSQVTMMFWYRQQPGQSLTLIATANQGSEATYESGFVIDKFPISRPNLTFSTLTVSNMSPEDSSIYLCSVIESWNSPLHFGNGTRLTVT.

The gene calls are TRBV5-8 and TRBJ1-4, with a possible D match to TRBD1 (5 bases). Germline CDR1 is SGHTS and CDR2 is YDEGEE. This CDR3 has 16 residues. The germline V and J ends were trimmed by 3 bases and 3 bases, with 15 bases remaining between them. In nucleotides, the CDR3 is TGTGCCAGCAGCTCCGGATTCCGGGACGCTAATGAAAAACTGTTTTTT. This codes for CASSSGFRDANEKLFF.

This chain connects TRBV7-2 to TRBJ1-2; D is possibly TRBD1 (6 bases). Germline assignment: CDR1 SGHTA and CDR2 FQGNSA. This CDR3 has 15 amino acids. V was shortened by 6 bases and J by 8 bases, with 22 bases between the two germline ends. The CDR3 bases are TGTGCCAGCAGTTCGCCGGGAGCCCGAAGGGGGGGCTACACCTTC. Protein product: CASSSPGARRGGYTF.

V usage is TRBV27 and J usage is TRBJ2-1; D remains unclear. CDR3 size: 13 residues. From germline, CDR1 is MNHEY and CDR2 SMNVEV (reference sequence). Trimming removed 8 bases from V and 9 bases from J, with 17 bases in between. This chain's CDR3 is CASSAVSYGEQFF. The DNA for the CDR3 is TGTGCCAGCTCGGCCGTCTCTTACGGTGAGCAGTTCTTC.